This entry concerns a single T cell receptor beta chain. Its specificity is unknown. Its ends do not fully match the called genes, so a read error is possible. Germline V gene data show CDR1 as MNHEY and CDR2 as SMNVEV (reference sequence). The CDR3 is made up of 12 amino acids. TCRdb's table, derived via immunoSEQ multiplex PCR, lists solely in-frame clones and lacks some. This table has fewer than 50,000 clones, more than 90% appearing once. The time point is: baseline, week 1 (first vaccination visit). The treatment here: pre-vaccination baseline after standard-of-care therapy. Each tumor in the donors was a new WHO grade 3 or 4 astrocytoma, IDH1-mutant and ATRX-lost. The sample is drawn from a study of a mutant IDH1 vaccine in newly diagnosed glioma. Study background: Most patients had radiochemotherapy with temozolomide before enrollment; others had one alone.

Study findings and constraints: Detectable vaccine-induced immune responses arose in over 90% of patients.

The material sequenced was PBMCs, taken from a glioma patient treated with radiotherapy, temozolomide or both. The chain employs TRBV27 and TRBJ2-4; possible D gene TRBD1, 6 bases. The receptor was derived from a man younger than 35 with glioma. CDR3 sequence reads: CGAGESKNIQYF. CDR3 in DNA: TGCGGGGCAGGGGAGAGCAAAAACATTCAGTACTTC.